Below, one TCR beta chain is given with its context. Study processing details: The assay estimated nucleated cells by amplifying reference gene primers. Some clones are missing from TCRdb's copy, which holds only in-frame ones; the method was immunoSEQ multiplex PCR. V and J calls and clone size come straight from that table; D and trimming were deduced from the DNA. Seen here are 200,000 to 250,000 clones, about 85% observed once, and the top ten hold over 2.5%. This record comes from a study of blood T cell repertoires in COVID-19. Across the whole study: Donors in the United States, Italy and Spain gave samples during acute or convalescent COVID-19. PBMCs, B-cell-depleted T cells, or T cells were the source of the cDNA or gDNA that made up the material.

CDR1 and CDR2 from the germline V gene are LNHNV and YYDKDF (reference sequence). Trimming removed 3 bases from V and 3 bases from J; junction bases left unmatched: 2. The CDR3 contains 17 residues. The material sequenced was peripheral blood. The chain links TRBV15 to TRBJ2-6, with 13 bases fitting TRBD2. This clonotype originated in a man aged 45 to 65 who had recovered from COVID-19. The CDR3 DNA reads TGTGCCACCAGCAGCCGGACTAGCGGGAGTGGGGCCAACGTCCTGACTTTC. Its protein product is CATSSRTSGSGANVLTF.